The T cell receptor beta chain described here comes from a study of cytomegalovirus exposure and HLA in healthy donors. The overall study: Membership in the Caucasian-associated ancestry cluster was found for around 85% of 300 to 500 genotyped donors. Study-wide results and limits: Researchers catalogued some 160 TCR beta chains as cytomegalovirus-associated.

The primer mix had 60 Vbeta and 13 Jbeta primers. In the authors' methods: Counted up in a later analysis, unique TCR beta chains came to about 80 million, with roughly 11 million shared. Assay: immunoSEQ multiplex PCR; the TCRdb copy retains only in-frame clones and omits some. V and J calls and clone size are those listed in that table; D and trimming were worked out from the DNA. This listing includes about 150,000 clones. Points on this clone: Its antigen remains unknown.

Donors likely had unrecorded immune exposures despite being nominally healthy when sampled. Germline V gives CDR1 LNHDA, CDR2 SQIVND (reference sequence). The V end lost 6 bases, the J end lost 0 bases, and 14 bases lay between the germline ends. There are 15 residues in the CDR3. The clonotype comes from a man between 25 and 39 years old in good health and CMV-seronegative. V is TRBV19 and J is TRBJ2-5; possible D gene TRBD1, 6 bases. Sequencing was done on a sample of PBMCs. CDR3 coding DNA: TGTGCCAGTAGCCCAGGGGTTGGTGACCAAGAGACCCAGTACTTC. Translated: CASSPGVGDQETQYF.